This T cell receptor beta chain was documented in a study of blood T cell repertoires in COVID-19. Whole-study context: T cells, B-cell-depleted T cells, or PBMCs supplied cDNA or gDNA.

The protocol was immunoSEQ multiplex PCR, while the TCRdb copy is restricted to in-frame clones and leaves out a portion. The sample consists of about 170,000 clones, around 92% of them appearing once. V lost 3 bases, J lost 2 bases, and 13 bases lay in between. The CDR3 sequence is 16 residues long. CDR1 is KGHSH and CDR2 is LQKENI in the germline V gene. The sample taken for sequencing was peripheral blood. The sequence was collected from a man younger than 40 with COVID-19, enrolled during active disease. The chain uses TRBV18 and TRBJ1-4; weak D call: TRBD1 (5 bases). Here the CDR3 reads CASSPSQAGTNEKLFF. DNA for the CDR3: TGTGCCAGCTCACCGTCCCAGGCAGGGACTAATGAAAAACTGTTTTTT.